This T cell receptor (beta chain) emerged from a study of T cell responses to AZD1222 COVID-19 vaccine. Background on the study: Second-dose intervals near 4 or 12 weeks were combined. Study-level results: In all cases, repertoires were sampled only after the peak T cell response. The donor cohort was predominantly white British with a female majority, and clonal diversity may have been underestimated. At study baseline, merely five or six AZD1222 recipients were seropositive.

The germline V and J ends were trimmed by 8 bases and 2 bases, with 16 bases remaining between them. Germline CDR1 and CDR2: MNHEY and SVGAGI. CDR3 size: 14 residues. Concerning this clone: Its antigen is not identified.

This table comes from immunoSEQ multiplex PCR, and its TCRdb copy is limited to in-frame clones, with some not included. Among about 180,000 clones listed, around 90% were seen once. Sequenced here: peripheral blood, sampled on day 0 of AZD1222 vaccination. The clonotype was recovered from an adult in good health. The chain carries TRBV6-5 and TRBJ2-7; D gene unclear. CDR3 nucleotides: TGTGCCAGCTCTCCCCTTCAGGTTACCTACGAGCAGTACTTC. It codes for CASSPLQVTYEQYF.